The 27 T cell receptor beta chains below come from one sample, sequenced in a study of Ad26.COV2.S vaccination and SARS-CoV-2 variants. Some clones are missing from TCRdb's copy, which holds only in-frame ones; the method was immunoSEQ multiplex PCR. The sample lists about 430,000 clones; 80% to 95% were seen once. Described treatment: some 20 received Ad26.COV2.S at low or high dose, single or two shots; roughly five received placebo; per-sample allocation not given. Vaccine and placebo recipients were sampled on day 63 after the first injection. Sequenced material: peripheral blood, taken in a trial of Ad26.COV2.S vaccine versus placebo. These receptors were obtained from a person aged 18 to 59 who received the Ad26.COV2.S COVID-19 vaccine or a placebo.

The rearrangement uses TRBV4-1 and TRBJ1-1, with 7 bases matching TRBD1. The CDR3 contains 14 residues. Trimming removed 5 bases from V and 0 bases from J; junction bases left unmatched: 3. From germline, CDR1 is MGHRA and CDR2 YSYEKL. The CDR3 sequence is CASSYRGVNTEAFF. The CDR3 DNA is TGCGCCAGCAGCTACAGGGGCGTGAACACTGAAGCTTTCTTT.

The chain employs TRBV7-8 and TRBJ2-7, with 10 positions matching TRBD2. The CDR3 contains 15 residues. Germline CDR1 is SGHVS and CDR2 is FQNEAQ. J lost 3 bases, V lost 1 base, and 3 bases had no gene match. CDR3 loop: CASSLGLAGLYEQYF. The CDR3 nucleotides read TGTGCCAGCAGCTTAGGACTAGCGGGTCTCTACGAGCAGTACTTC.

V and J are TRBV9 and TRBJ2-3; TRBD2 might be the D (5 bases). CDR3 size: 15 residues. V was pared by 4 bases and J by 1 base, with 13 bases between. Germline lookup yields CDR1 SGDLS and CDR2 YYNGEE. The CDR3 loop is CASSTAGRRTDTQYF. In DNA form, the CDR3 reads TGTGCCAGCAGCACAGCTGGGAGACGCACAGATACGCAGTATTTT.

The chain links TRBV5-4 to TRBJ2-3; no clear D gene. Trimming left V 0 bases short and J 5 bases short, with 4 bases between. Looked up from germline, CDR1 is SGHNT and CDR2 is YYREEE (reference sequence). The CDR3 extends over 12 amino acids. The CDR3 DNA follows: TGTGCCAGCAGCTTGGGAAAAGATACGCAGTATTTT. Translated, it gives CASSLGKDTQYF.

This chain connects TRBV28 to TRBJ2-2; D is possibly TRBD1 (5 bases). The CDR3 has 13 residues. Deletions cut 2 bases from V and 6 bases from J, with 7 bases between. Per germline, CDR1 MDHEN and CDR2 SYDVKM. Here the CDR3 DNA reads TGTGCCAGCAGTTTACCAGGGCCCGGGGAGCTGTTTTTT. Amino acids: CASSLPGPGELFF.

CDR3 residues: CASSRGQGTYEQYF. The DNA for the CDR3 is TGTGCCAGCTCACGGGGACAGGGAACCTACGAGCAGTACTTC. The J gene is TRBJ2-7, the V gene TRBV18; 9 positions match TRBD1. Germline-derived CDR1 and CDR2 are KGHSH and LQKENI. This CDR3 has 14 amino acids. With V trimmed by 4 bases and J by 2 bases, 3 bases remained unmatched.

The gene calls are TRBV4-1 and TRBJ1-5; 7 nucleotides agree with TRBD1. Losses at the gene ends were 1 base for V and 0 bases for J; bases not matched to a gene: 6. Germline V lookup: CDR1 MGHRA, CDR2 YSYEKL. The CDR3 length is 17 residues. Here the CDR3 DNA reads TGCGCCAGCAGCCAAGGTGGCAGGGGGTCTAGCAATCAGCCCCAGCATTTT. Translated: CASSQGGRGSSNQPQHF.

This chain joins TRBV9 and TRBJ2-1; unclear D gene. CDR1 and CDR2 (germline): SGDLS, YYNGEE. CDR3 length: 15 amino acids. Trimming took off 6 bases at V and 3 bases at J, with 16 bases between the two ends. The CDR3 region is CASIPIGRGYNEQFF. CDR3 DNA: TGTGCCAGCATCCCTATCGGTAGAGGCTACAATGAGCAGTTCTTC.

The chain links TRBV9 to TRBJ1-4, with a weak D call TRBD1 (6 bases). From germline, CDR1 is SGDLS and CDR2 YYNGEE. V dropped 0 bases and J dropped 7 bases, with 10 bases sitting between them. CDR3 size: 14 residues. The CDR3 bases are TGTGCCAGCAGCGTAGGGGGGGCAGGTGAAAAACTGTTTTTT. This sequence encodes CASSVGGAGEKLFF.

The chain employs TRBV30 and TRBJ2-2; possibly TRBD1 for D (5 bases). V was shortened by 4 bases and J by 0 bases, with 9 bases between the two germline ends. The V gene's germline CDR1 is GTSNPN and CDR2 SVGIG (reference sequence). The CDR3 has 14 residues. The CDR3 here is CAWKGNTNTGELFF. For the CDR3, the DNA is TGTGCCTGGAAGGGGAACACGAACACCGGGGAGCTGTTTTTT.

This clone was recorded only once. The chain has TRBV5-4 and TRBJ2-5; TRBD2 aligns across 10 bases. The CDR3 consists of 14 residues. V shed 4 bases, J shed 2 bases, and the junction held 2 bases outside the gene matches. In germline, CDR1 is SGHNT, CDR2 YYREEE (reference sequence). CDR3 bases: TGTGCCAGCAGCACTAGCGGGGCTCAAGAGACCCAGTACTTC. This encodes CASSTSGAQETQYF. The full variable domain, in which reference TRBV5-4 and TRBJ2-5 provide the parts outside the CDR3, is ETGVTQSPTHLIKTRGQQVTLRCSSQSGHNTVSWYQQALGQGPQFIFQYYREEENGRGNFPPRFSGLQFPNYSSELNVNALELDDSALYLCASSTSGAQETQYFGPGTRLLVL.

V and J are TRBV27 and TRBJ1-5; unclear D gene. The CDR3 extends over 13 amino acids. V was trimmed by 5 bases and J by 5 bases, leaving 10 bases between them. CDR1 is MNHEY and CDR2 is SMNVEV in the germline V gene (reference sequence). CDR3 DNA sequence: TGTGCCAGCAGTCTTACTTCGTATCAGCCCCAGCATTTT. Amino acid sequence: CASSLTSYQPQHF.

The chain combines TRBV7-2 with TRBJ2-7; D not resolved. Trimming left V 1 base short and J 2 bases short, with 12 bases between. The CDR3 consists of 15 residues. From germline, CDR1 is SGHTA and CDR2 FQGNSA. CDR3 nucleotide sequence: TGTGCCAGCAGCTTAGATAGTAGTAGTACCTACGAGCAGTACTTC. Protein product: CASSLDSSSTYEQYF.

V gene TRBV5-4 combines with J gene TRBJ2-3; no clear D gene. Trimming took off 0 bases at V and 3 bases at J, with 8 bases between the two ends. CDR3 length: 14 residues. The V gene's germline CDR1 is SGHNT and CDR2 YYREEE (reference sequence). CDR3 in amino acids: CASSLAGITDTQYF. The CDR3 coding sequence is TGTGCCAGCAGCTTGGCGGGCATTACAGATACGCAGTATTTT.

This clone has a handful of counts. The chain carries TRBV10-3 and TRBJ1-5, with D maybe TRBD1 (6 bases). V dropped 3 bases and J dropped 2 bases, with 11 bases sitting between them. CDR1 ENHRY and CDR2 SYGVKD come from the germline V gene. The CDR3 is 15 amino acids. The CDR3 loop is CAISDPGHRNQPQHF. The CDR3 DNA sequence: TGTGCCATCAGTGACCCGGGACACCGCAATCAGCCCCAGCATTTT.

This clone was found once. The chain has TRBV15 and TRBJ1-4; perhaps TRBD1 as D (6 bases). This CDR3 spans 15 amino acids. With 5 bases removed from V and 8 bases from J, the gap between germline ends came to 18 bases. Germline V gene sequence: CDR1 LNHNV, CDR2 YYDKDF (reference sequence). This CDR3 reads CATSRSAGAGEKLFF. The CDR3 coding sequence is TGTGCCACCAGCCGTAGTGCGGGGGCTGGGGAAAAACTGTTTTTT.

CDR3 sequence reads: CASSPLGATQYF. CDR3 coding DNA: TGTGCCAGCAGTCCCCTGGGGGCGACCCAGTACTTC. The chain couples TRBV28 to TRBJ2-5; a possible D gene is TRBD1 (6 bases). Trimming pared 5 bases from V and 7 bases from J, leaving 11 bases between. From germline, CDR1 is MDHEN and CDR2 SYDVKM. The CDR3 spans 12 residues.

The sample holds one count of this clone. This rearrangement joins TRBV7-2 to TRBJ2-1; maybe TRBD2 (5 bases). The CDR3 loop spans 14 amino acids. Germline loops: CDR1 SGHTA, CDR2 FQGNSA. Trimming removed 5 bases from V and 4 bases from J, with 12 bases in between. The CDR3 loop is CASSAGLQYNEQFF. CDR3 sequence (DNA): TGTGCCAGCAGCGCAGGACTGCAGTACAATGAGCAGTTCTTC.

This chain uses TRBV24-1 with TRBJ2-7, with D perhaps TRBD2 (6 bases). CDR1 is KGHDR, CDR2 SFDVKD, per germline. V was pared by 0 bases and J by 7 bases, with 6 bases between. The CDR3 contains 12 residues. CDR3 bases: TGTGCCACCAGTGATTTGCGGGGGGAGCAGTACTTC. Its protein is CATSDLRGEQYF.

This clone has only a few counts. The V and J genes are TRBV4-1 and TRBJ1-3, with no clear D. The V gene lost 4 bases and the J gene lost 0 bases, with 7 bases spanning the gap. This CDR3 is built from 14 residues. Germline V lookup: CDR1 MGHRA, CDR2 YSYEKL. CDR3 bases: TGCGCCAGCAGCCCGCACAACTCTGGAAACACCATATATTTT. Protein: CASSPHNSGNTIYF.

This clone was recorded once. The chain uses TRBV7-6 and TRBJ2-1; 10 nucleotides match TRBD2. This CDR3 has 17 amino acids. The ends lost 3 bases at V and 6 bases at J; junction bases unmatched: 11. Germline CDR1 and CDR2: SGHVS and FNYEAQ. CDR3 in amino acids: CASSFRTSGASGNEQFF. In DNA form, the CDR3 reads TGTGCCAGCAGCTTCCGGACTAGCGGAGCCAGTGGCAATGAGCAGTTCTTC.

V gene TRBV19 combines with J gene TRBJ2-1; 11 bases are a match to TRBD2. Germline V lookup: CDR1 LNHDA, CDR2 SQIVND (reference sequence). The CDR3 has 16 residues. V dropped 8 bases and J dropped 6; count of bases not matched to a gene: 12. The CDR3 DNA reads TGTGCCAGTGCCACCTCCGTAGCGGGAGGGCCCAATGAGCAGTTCTTC. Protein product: CASATSVAGGPNEQFF.

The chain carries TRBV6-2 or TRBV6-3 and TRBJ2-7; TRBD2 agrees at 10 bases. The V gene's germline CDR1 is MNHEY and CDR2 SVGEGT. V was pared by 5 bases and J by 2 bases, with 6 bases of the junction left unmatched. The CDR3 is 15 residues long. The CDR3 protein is CASSQLAGNPYEQYF. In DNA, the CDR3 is TGTGCCAGCAGTCAACTAGCGGGAAACCCCTACGAGCAGTACTTC.

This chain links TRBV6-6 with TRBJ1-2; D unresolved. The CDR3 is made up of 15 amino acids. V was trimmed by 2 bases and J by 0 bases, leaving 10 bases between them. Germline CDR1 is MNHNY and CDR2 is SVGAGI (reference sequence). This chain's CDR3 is CASSYGQITNYGYTF. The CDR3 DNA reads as TGTGCCAGCAGTTACGGCCAGATTACTAACTATGGCTACACCTTC.

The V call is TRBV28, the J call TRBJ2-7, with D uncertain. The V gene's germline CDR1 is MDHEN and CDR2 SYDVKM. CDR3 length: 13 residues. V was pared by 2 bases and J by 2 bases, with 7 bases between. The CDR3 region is CASSLTATYEQYF. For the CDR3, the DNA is TGTGCCAGCAGTTTAACAGCAACCTACGAGCAGTACTTC.

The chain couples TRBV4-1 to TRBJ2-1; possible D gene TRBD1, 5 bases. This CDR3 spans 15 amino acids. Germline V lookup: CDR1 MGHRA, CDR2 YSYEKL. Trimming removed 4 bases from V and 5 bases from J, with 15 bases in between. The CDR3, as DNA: TGCGCCAGCAGCCTTAGCAACTCCAGGGACAATGAGCAGTTCTTC. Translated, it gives CASSLSNSRDNEQFF.

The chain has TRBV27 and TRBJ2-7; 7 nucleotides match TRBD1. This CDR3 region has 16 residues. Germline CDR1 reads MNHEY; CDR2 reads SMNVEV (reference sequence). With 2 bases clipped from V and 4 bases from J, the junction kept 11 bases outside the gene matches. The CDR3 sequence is CASSLNKGRGWYEQYF. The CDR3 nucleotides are TGTGCCAGCAGTTTAAACAAAGGCAGGGGGTGGTACGAGCAGTACTTC.